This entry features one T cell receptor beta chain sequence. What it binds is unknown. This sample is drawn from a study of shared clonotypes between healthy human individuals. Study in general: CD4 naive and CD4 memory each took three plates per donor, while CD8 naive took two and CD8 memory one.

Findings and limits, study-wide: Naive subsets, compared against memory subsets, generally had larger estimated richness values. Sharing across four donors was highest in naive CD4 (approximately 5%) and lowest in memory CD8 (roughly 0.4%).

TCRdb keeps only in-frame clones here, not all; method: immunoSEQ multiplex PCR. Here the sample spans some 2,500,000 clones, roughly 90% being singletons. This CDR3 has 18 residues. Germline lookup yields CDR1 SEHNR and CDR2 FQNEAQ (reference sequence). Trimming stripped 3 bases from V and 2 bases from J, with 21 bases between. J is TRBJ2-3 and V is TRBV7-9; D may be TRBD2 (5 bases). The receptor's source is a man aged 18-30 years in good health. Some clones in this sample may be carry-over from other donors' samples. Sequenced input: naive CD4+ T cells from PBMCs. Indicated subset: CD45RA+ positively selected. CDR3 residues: CASSFLGRGLTPTDTQYF. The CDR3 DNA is TGTGCCAGCAGCTTCCTCGGACGAGGACTGACACCCACAGATACGCAGTATTTT.